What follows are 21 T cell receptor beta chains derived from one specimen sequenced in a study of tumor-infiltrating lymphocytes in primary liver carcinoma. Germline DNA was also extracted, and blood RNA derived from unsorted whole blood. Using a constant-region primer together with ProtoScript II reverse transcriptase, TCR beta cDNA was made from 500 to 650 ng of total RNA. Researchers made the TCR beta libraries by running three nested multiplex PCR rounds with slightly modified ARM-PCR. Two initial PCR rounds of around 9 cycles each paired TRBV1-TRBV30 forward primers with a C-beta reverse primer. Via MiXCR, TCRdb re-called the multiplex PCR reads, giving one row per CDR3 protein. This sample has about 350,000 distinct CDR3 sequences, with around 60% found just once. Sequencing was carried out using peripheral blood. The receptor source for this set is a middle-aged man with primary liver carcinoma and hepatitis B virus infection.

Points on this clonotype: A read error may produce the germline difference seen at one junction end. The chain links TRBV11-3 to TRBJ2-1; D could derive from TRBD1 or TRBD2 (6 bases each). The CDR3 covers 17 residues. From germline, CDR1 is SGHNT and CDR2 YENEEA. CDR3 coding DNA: TGTGCCAGCAGCCCAAAATGGGGGGCGAAAAGTTACAATCAGCAGTTCTTC. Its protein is CASSPKWGAKSYNQQFF.

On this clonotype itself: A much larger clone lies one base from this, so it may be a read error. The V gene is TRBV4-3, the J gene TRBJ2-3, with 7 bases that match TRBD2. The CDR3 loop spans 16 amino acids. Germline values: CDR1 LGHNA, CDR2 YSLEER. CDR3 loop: CTSSQDAAGATDTQYF. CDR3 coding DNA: TGCACCAGCAGCCAAGACGCGGCGGGAGCCACAGATACGCAGTATTTT.

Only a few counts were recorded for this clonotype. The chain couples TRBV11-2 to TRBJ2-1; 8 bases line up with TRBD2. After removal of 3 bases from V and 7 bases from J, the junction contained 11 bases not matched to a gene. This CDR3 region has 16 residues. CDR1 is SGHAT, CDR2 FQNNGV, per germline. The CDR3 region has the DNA TGTGCCAGCAGCTTCTCTAGGGGACTAGTGGGAAATGAGCAGTTCTTC. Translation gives CASSFSRGLVGNEQFF.

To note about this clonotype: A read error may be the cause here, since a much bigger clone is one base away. In DNA, the CDR3 is TGTGCCAGCAGCCCAGAATTGTGGGGGTTCTATGGCTACACCTTC. It is translated as CASSPELWGFYGYTF. The rearrangement links TRBV28 to TRBJ1-2; a weak D match, TRBD1 (5 bases). CDR3 length equals 15 residues. Germline-derived CDR1 and CDR2 are MDHEN and SYDVKM. Trimming left V 6 bases short and J 4 bases short, with 18 bases between.

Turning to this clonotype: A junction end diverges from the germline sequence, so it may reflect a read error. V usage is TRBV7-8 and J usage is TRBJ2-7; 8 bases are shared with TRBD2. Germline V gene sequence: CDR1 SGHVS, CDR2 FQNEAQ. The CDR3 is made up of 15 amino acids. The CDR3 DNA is TGTGCCGGCAGCTCCTCGAGGACTAGCAGGGACGAGCAGTACTTC. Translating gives CAGSSSRTSRDEQYF.

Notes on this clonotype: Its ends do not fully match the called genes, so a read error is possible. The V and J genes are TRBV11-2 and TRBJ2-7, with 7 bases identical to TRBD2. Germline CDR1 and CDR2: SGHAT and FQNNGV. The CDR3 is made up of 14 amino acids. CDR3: CASNSTGGPYEQYF. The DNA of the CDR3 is TGTGCCAGCAACTCCACGGGAGGCCCCTACGAGCAATACTTC. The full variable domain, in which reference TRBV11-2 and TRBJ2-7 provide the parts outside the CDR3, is EAGVAQSPRYKIIEKRQSVAFWCNPISGHATLYWYQQILGQGPKLLIQFQNNGVVDDSQLPKDRFSAERLKGVDSTLKIQPAKLEDSAVYLCASNSTGGPYEQYFGPGTRLTVT.

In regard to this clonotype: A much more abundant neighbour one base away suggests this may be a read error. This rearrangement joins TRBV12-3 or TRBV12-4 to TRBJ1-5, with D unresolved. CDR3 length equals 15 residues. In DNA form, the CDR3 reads TGTGCCAGCAGTTTTGGTCCCGGGTTCAATCGGCCCCAGCATTTT. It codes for CASSFGPGFNRPQHF.

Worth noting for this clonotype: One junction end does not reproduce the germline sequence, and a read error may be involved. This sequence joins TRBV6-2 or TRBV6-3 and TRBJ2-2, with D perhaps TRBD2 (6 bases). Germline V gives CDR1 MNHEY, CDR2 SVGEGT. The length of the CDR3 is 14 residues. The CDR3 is CASSRAGEAGEVFF. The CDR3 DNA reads TGTGCCAGCAGTCGGGCCGGGGAGGCCGGGGAGGTGTTTTTT.

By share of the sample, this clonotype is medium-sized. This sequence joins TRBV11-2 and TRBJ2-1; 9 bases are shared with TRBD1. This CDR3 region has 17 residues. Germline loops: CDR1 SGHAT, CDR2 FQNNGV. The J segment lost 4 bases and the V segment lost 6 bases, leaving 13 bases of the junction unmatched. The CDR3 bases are TGTGCCAGCAGAACGTCCGGGACAGGGTTTCAATACAATGAGCAGTTCTTC. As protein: CASRTSGTGFQYNEQFF.

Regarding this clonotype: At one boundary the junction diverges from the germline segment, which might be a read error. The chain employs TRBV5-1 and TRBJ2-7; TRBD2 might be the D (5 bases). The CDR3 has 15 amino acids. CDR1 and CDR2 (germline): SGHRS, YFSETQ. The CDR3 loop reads CASSLVGESSYVQYF. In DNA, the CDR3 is TGCGCCAGCAGCTTGGTCGGGGAGAGCTCCTACGTGCAGTACTTC.

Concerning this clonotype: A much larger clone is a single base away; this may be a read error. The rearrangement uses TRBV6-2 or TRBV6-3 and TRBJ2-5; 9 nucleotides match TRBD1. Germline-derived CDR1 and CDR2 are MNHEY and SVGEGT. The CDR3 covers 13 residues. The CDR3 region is CDSRVDRGETQYF. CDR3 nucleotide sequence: TGTGACAGCAGAGTGGACAGGGGAGAGACCCAGTACTTC.

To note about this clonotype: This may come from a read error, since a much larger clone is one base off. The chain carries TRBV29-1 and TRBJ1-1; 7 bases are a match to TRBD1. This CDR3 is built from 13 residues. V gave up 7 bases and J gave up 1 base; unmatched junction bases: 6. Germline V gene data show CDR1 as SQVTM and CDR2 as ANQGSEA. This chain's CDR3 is CSGDSNPNTEAFF. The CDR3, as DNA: TGCAGCGGGGACAGCAACCCGAACACTGAAGCTTTCTTT.

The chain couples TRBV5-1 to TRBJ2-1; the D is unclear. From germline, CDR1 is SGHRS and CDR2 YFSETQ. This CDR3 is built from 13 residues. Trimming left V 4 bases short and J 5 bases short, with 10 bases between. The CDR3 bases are TGCGCCAGCAGCATAGGACGCCACAATGAGCAGTTCTTC. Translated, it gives CASSIGRHNEQFF.

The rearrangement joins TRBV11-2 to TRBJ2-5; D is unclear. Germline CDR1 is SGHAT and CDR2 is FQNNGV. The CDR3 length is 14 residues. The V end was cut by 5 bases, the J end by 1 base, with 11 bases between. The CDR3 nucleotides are TGTGCCAGCAGCCATGACGGAACCCAAGAGACCCAGTACTTC. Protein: CASSHDGTQETQYF.

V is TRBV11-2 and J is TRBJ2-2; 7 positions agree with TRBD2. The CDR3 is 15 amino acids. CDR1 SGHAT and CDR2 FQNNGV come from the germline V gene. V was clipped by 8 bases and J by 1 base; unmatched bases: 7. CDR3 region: CASSIAGWNTGELFF. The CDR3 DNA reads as TGTGCCAGCTCCATAGCGGGTTGGAACACCGGGGAGCTGTTTTTT.

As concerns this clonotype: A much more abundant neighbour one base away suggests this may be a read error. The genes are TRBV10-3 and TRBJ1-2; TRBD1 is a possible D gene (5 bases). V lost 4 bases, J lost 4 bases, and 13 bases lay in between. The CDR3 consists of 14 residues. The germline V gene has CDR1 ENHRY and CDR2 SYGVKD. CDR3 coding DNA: TGTGCCATCAGTGTTAAGTGGGGGAGCTATGGCTACACCTTC. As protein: CAISVKWGSYGYTF.

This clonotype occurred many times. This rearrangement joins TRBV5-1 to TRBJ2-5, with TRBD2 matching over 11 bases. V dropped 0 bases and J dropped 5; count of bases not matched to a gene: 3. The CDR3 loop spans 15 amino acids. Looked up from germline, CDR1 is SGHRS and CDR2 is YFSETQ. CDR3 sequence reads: CASSLVPSGRETQYF. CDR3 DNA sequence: TGCGCCAGCAGCTTGGTCCCTAGCGGGAGGGAGACCCAGTACTTC.

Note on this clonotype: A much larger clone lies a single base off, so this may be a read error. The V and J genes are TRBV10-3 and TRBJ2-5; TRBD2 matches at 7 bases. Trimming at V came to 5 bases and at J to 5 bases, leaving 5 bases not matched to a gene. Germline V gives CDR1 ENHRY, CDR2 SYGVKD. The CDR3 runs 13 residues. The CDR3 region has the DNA TGTGCCATCAGTCCAGCGGGAATGGAGACCCAGTACTTC. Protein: CAISPAGMETQYF.

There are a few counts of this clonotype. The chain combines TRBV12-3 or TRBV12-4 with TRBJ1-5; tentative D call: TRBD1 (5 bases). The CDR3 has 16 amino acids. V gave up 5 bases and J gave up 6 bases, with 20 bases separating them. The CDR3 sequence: CASSLGTAKDGQPQHF. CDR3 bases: TGTGCCAGCAGTCTCGGGACCGCCAAGGACGGTCAGCCCCAGCATTTT.

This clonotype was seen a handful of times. For the CDR3, the DNA is TGTGCCAGCGGACCCCAGTCCTCTGGGGCCAACGTCCTGACTTTC. This sequence encodes CASGPQSSGANVLTF. The chain joins TRBV6-1 to TRBJ2-6, with D hard to call. With 8 bases removed from V and 0 bases from J, the gap between germline ends came to 11 bases. CDR3 length: 15 residues. Germline V lookup: CDR1 MNHNS, CDR2 SASEGT.

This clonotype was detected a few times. The CDR3 DNA follows: TGTGCCAGCAGCTTTAGTACCGGGTCTGAAGCTTTCTTT. Its translation is CASSFSTGSEAFF. The rearrangement uses TRBV5-6 and TRBJ1-1; D uncertain. The CDR3 runs to 13 residues. V lost 2 bases and J 6 bases, leaving 11 bases between the germline ends. Germline-derived CDR1 and CDR2 are SGHDT and YYEEEE.